Listed below are T cell receptor beta chains from one sample, sequenced in a study of cytotoxic CD8 clonotypes in ibrutinib-treated CLL. Sequencing was performed with immunoSEQ multiplex PCR; in TCRdb, only in-frame clones are kept and a portion is missing. The profile covers more than 50,000 clones, with 57% appearing a single time and roughly 14% taken by the ten largest. This material consisted of PBMCs, taken after 12 months of ibrutinib treatment. The receptors here all came from a human donor with chronic lymphocytic leukemia. Each CDR3 is given with its conserved first and last residue. The D gene is left open where the match is weak. Not all rows give a size; the values are once, few, many and, for expanded clones, a class.

few	TRBV27	TRBJ1-2	-	CASSSRTAGGYGYTF	TGTGCCAGCAGTTCCCGGACGGCGGGGGGCTATGGCTACACCTTC
-	TRBV5-1	TRBJ2-5	-	CASSAAGTGVETQYF	TGCGCCAGCAGCGCCGCCGGGACTGGTGTTGAGACCCAGTACTTC
few	TRBV19	TRBJ2-1	-	CASSPIPPGSNEQFF	TGTGCCAGTAGTCCCATTCCCCCAGGGTCCAATGAGCAGTTCTTC
few	TRBV5-6	TRBJ1-1	-	CASSLKDSGVAFF	TGTGCCAGCAGCTTAAAGGACAGCGGAGTTGCTTTCTTT
-	TRBV5-1	TRBJ2-4	-	CASSPLGRKNIQYF	TGCGCCAGCAGCCCACTTGGGCGTAAAAACATTCAGTACTTC
few	TRBV18	TRBJ2-7	-	CASSPSGTGYEQYF	TGTGCCAGCTCACCCTCCGGGACTGGGTACGAGCAGTACTTC
-	TRBV5-6	TRBJ1-4	-	CASSLAGNEKLFF	TGTGCCAGCAGCTTGGCGGGAAACGAAAAACTGTTTTTT
many	TRBV7-2	TRBJ1-1	-	CASSLSGYTEAFF	TGTGCCAGCAGCTTAAGTGGGTACACTGAAGCTTTCTTT
few	TRBV7-9	TRBJ1-2	-	CASSFGDRQSDYGYTF	TGTGCCAGCAGCTTTGGTGACCGGCAAAGCGATTATGGCTACACCTTC
few	TRBV7-9	TRBJ2-1	TRBD2	CASSVSGRATHEQFF	TGTGCCAGCAGCGTTAGCGGGAGGGCTACTCATGAGCAGTTCTTC
few	TRBV5-1	TRBJ1-3	-	CASSLAGAPDTIYF	TGCGCCAGCAGCTTGGCGGGGGCGCCGGACACCATATATTTT
-	TRBV4-1	TRBJ1-4	-	CASSQEGRGRGKLFF	TGCGCCAGCAGCCAAGAGGGTCGGGGGCGCGGAAAACTGTTTTTT
-	TRBV28	TRBJ2-7	TRBD1	CASSFGAGGWPIEQYF	TGTGCCAGCAGTTTTGGGGCAGGGGGCTGGCCTATCGAGCAGTACTTC
-	TRBV11-2	TRBJ2-1	-	CASSLDVGNEQFF	TGTGCCAGCAGCTTAGATGTGGGAAATGAGCAGTTCTTC
-	TRBV28	TRBJ1-3	-	CASPKTFRVSSGNTIYF	TGTGCCAGCCCGAAGACTTTCAGGGTGAGCTCTGGAAACACCATATATTTT
-	TRBV5-6	TRBJ2-1	TRBD2	CASSLGLAGVNEQFF	TGTGCCAGCAGCTTGGGGCTAGCGGGAGTTAATGAGCAGTTCTTC
-	TRBV5-1	TRBJ2-3	-	CASSLLGERADTQYF	TGCGCCAGCAGCTTACTAGGGGAGAGGGCAGATACGCAGTATTTT
few	TRBV7-9	TRBJ1-5	-	CASSFGPATNQPQHF	TGTGCCAGCAGCTTCGGTCCGGCGACCAATCAGCCCCAGCATTTT
-	TRBV20-1	TRBJ2-7	-	CSARRTYEQYF	TGCAGTGCTAGAAGGACCTACGAGCAGTACTTC
-	TRBV27	TRBJ2-7	TRBD1	CASSRQGGYEQYF	TGTGCCAGCAGTCGACAGGGGGGCTACGAGCAGTACTTC
-	TRBV27	TRBJ2-1	TRBD2	CASSHGTSGIHEQFF	TGTGCCAGCAGCCATGGGACTAGCGGGATTCATGAGCAGTTCTTC
-	TRBV11-2	TRBJ1-2	-	CASSLAGGWSYGYTF	TGTGCCAGCAGCTTAGCGGGGGGATGGAGCTATGGCTACACCTTC
few	TRBV28	TRBJ2-3	-	CASSSERSLTDTQYF	TGTGCCAGCAGTTCAGAGAGGTCCCTCACAGATACGCAGTATTTT
-	TRBV7-9	TRBJ2-2	-	CASSPGRGENTGELFF	TGTGCCAGCAGCCCCGGCAGGGGGGAGAACACCGGGGAGCTGTTTTTT